This TCR beta chain was observed in a study of CD8 T cells in Susac syndrome. Germline CDR1 reads SGHNT; CDR2 reads YYREEE (reference sequence). V shed 0 bases and J shed 1 base, with 4 bases lying between them. CDR3 length: 13 residues. RNA totalling about 0.45 to 1 ug underwent reverse transcription with random hexamers. TCRdb independently ran MiXCR on the immunoSEQ multiplex PCR reads; one entry per CDR3 protein. The data hold under 200,000 distinct CDR3 sequences, with over 75% observed a single time. The sample holds a few counts of this clonotype. This chain joins TRBV5-4 and TRBJ2-5, with D hard to call. Input material: CD4+ T cells from PBMCs. This sequence originates from a human donor with Susac syndrome. For the CDR3, the DNA is TGTGCCAGCAGCTTGGAAATCCAAGAGACCCAGTACTTC. Amino acid sequence: CASSLEIQETQYF.